The source of this TCR beta chain is a study of T cells in Graves' hyperthyroidism and ophthalmopathy. Lactation, pregnancy, other autoimmune disease or uncontrolled infection excluded patients. Every diagnosis used clinical symptoms, serum thyroxine and TRAb, thyroid ultrasound and orbital computed tomography. In regard to this clonotype: Its antigen is unidentified.

Germline CDR1 LNHDA, CDR2 SQIVND (reference sequence). This CDR3 is 15 amino acids long. With V trimmed by 5 bases and J by 5 bases, 7 bases remained unmatched. RNA transcripts served as the template for amplifying TCR beta CDR3 regions. The TCR CDR3 first-round RT-PCR relied on the HTBI primer set. TCRdb redid the calling of the multiplex PCR reads with MiXCR, one entry per CDR3 protein. The data show 500,000 to 800,000 distinct CDR3 sequences, with about 45% seen just once and less than 9% held by the top ten. Study results and limitations: A median roughly 6.6 months before onset, the model predicted ophthalmopathy. Most thyroid clonotypes expanded above 0.001 were also detected in blood.

The V gene is TRBV19, the J gene TRBJ1-5; 9 nucleotides match TRBD1. The receptor's source is an adult man with Graves' disease, either hyperthyroidism or ophthalmopathy (not recorded which). The sequencing input was peripheral blood or thyroid tissue (not recorded which). The CDR3 nucleotides read TGTGCCAGTAGTTCCGACAGGGGGAGATATCAGCCCCAGCATTTT. Encoded protein: CASSSDRGRYQPQHF.